This TCR beta chain derives from a study of blood T cells in healthy people across ages. With a J-beta primer mix and a sample-barcoded 5' primer, a second PCR ran 7 to 11 cycles. From the 5' RACE reads, TCRdb called clonotypes with MiXCR, one entry per CDR3 protein. This sample has 800,000 or so distinct CDR3 sequences; around two thirds occur once, and the top ten carry 25% to 30%. Trimming took off 2 bases at V and 0 bases at J, with 11 bases between the two ends. The germline V gene has CDR1 SGHTA and CDR2 FQGNSA. This CDR3 region has 16 residues. This TCR was sampled from a man aged 30-40 years in good health. The V gene is TRBV7-2, the J gene TRBJ2-1; D call uncertain. The material sequenced was blood. The CDR3 reads CASSLSSLSSYNEQFF. The CDR3 coding sequence is TGTGCCAGCAGCTTAAGTAGTCTGAGCTCCTACAATGAGCAGTTCTTC.